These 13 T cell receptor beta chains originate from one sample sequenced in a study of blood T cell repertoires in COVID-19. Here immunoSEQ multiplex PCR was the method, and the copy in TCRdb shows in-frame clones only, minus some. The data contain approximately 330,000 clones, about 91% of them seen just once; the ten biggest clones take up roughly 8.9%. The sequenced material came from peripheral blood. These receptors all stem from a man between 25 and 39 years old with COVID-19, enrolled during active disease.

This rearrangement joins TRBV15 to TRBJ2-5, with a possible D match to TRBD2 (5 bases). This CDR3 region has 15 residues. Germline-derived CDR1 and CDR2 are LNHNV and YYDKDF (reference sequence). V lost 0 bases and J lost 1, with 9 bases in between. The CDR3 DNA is TGTGCCACCAGCAGAGATCGTGGGAGCCAAGAGACCCAGTACTTC. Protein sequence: CATSRDRGSQETQYF.

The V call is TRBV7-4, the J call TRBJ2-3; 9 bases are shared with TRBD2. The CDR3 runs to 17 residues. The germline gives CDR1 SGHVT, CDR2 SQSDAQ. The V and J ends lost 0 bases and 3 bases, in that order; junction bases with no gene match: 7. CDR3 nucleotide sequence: TGTGCCAGCAGCTTAGCGATACAGCGGGGGGCTACAGATACGCAGTATTTT. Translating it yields CASSLAIQRGATDTQYF.

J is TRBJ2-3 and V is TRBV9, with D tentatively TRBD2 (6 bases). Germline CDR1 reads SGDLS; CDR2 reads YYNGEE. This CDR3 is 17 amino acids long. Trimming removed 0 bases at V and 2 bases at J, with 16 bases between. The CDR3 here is CASSVDPGVSVTDTQYF. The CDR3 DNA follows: TGTGCCAGCAGCGTAGATCCGGGAGTTAGCGTCACAGATACGCAGTATTTT.

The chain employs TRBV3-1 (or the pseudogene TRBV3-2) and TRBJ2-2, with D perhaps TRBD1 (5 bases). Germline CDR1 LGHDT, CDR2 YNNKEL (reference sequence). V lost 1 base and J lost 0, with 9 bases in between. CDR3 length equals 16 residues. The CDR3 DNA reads TGTGCCAGCAGCCAAGGACAGCCCACGAACACCGGGGAGCTGTTTTTT. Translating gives CASSQGQPTNTGELFF.

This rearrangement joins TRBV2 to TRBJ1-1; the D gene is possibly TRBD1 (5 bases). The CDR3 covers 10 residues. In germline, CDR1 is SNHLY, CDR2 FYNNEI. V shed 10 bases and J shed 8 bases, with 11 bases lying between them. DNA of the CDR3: TGTGCCACCTACAAGGGGGAAGCTTTCTTT. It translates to CATYKGEAFF.

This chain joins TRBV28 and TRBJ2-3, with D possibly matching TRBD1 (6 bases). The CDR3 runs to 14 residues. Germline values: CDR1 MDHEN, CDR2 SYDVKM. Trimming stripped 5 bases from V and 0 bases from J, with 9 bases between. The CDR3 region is CASSKTGSTDTQYF. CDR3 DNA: TGTGCCAGCAGTAAGACAGGTAGCACAGATACGCAGTATTTT.

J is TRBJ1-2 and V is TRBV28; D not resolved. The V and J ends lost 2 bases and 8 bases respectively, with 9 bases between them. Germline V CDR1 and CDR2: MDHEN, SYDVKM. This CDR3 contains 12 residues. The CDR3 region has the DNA TGTGCCAGCAGTTTACTAGGGAGAGGCTACACCTTC. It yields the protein CASSLLGRGYTF.

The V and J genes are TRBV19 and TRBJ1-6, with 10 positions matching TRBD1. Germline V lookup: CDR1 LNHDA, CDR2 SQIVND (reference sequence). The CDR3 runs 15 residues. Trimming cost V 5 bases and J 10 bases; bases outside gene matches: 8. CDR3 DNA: TGTGCCAGTAGTCCCAGCCGACAGGGGGCCTCACCCCTCCACTTT. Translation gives CASSPSRQGASPLHF.

Written as DNA, the CDR3 is TGTGCCAGCACCCTGGGGCCCAGGGGCCAAGAGACCCAGTACTTC. Protein sequence: CASTLGPRGQETQYF. The chain couples TRBV9 to TRBJ2-5; D is perhaps TRBD1 (6 bases). The V gene's germline CDR1 is SGDLS and CDR2 YYNGEE. Trimming removed 6 bases from V and 1 base from J, with 16 bases in between. CDR3 size: 15 residues. The full variable domain, completed using reference TRBV9 and TRBJ2-5, is DSGVTQTPKHLITATGQRVTLRCSPRSGDLSVYWYQQSLDQGLQFLIQYYNGEERAKGNILERFSAQQFPDLHSELNLSSLELGDSALYFCASTLGPRGQETQYFGPGTRLLVL.

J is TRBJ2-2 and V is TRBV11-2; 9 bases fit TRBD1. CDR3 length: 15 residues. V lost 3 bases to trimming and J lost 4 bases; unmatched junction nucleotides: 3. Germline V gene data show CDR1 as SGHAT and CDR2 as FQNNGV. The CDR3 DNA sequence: TGTGCCAGCAGCTTGGGACAGGGAATCACCGGGGAGCTGTTTTTT. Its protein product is CASSLGQGITGELFF.

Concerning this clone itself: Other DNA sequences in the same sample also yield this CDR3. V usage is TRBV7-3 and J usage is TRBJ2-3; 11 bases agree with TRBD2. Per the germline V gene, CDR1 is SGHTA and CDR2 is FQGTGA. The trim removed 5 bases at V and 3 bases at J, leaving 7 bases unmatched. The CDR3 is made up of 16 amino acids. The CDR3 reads CASSPGTSGGTDTQYF. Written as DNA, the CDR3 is TGTGCCAGCAGCCCCGGGACTAGCGGAGGGACAGATACGCAGTATTTT.

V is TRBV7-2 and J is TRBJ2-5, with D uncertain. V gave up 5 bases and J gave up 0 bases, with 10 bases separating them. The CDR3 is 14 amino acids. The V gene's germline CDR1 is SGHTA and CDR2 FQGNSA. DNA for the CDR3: TGTGCCAGCAGCCTGCAGGTAAACCAAGAGACCCAGTACTTC. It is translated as CASSLQVNQETQYF.

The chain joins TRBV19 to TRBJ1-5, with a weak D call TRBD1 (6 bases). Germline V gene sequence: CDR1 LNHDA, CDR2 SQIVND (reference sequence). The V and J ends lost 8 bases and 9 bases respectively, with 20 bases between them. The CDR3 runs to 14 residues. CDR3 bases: TGTGCCAGTCGGGGGGCAGGACCAGGCGGGCCCCAGCATTTT. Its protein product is CASRGAGPGGPQHF.